The clone carrying this T cell receptor (beta chain) has ten or more counts. Its antigen remains unknown. This sample is part of a study of T cells in Graves' hyperthyroidism and ophthalmopathy. As for the study in general: Peripheral blood was collected at initial diagnosis, before any treatment.

Researchers amplified the TCR beta CDR3 regions from RNA transcripts. HTBI primers drove first-round RT-PCR of the TCR CDR3. TCRdb called the multiplex PCR reads again in MiXCR, with one record for every CDR3 protein. The table lists roughly 40,000 distinct CDR3 sequences, roughly 52% of them singletons. Looked up from germline, CDR1 is SEHNR and CDR2 is FQNEAQ (reference sequence). The CDR3 spans 13 residues. Trimming left V 3 bases short and J 8 bases short, with 13 bases between. Together with thyroid ultrasound, orbital computed tomography, serum thyroxine and TRAb, clinical symptoms were used for diagnoses. Study conclusions and caveats: Model predictions of ophthalmopathy came a median approximately 6.8 months before onset.

The TCR was taken from a man in his forties or fifties with Graves' ophthalmopathy. The sequenced sample was blood. This rearrangement joins TRBV7-9 to TRBJ1-2, with D uncertain. Here the CDR3 reads CASSFAPLGGYTF. CDR3 in DNA: TGTGCCAGCAGCTTCGCCCCCCTGGGGGGCTACACCTTC.